Presented here are 3 T cell receptor beta chains from one specimen sequenced in a study of T cell repertoires in cytomegalovirus infection. Using its own MiXCR run on the reads, TCRdb lists one record per CDR3 protein. Among hundreds of thousands of distinct CDR3 sequences listed, about 8.8% were seen once. The sample was PBMCs. These receptor sequences come from a human donor in good health (CMV status not recorded). Some clones in this sample may be carry-over from other donors' samples.

This clonotype was found many times. The gene calls are TRBV6-5 and TRBJ1-1, with TRBD1 matching 7 bases. Germline V gene data show CDR1 as MNHEY and CDR2 as SVGAGI. This CDR3 spans 13 amino acids. Losses at the gene ends were 1 base for V and 5 bases for J; bases not matched to a gene: 1. CDR3 sequence: CASSYFRGTEAFF. The CDR3, as DNA: TGTGCCAGCAGTTACTTCAGGGGGACTGAAGCTTTCTTT.

This clonotype was counted between two and nine times. The rearrangement joins TRBV27 to TRBJ2-1; no definite D call. CDR3 length: 15 residues. From germline, CDR1 is MNHEY and CDR2 SMNVEV (reference sequence). Trimming took 9 bases from V and 6 from J, leaving 21 bases between them. In DNA form, the CDR3 reads TGTGCCAGTAAACCCCGGATATACGGTTCCAATGAGCAGTTCTTC. It encodes CASKPRIYGSNEQFF.

Written as DNA, the CDR3 is TGCAGCGTCCGCGGGGGCGACACCGGGGAGCTGTTTTTT. Encoded protein: CSVRGGDTGELFF. V and J are TRBV29-1 and TRBJ2-2; tentatively, D is TRBD2 (7 bases). The CDR3 is 13 residues long. V shed 6 bases and J shed 3 bases, with 11 bases lying between them. CDR1 SQVTM and CDR2 ANQGSEA come from the germline V gene.